This is a list of T cell receptor beta chains from one sample in a study of technical replicates of blood from several donors. Some clones are missing from TCRdb's copy, which holds only in-frame ones; the method was immunoSEQ multiplex PCR. The table lists 90,000 to 100,000 clones, approximately 95% of them singletons. Sequencing input: T cells isolated from PBMCs. These receptors all come from a human donor in good health. Both conserved end residues are part of each CDR3. Some rows have no size entry. The others give once, few or many, or a class for an expanded clone.

>TRBV5-8|.
CASSVTWGSSTDTQYF
>TRBV20-1|.
CSATRGSEQFF
>TRBV5-6|.
CASSNTGHGYTF
>TRBV4-3|.
CASSQDRGTVVDGELFF
>TRBV30|.
CAWNGRLAGGPMNEQFF
>TRBV11-1|.
CASSLGTSGSIDEQFF
>TRBV5-1|.
CASSPAGGSYEQYF
>TRBV5-5|once
CASSGGVGYTF
>TRBV4-2|.
CASSQVEGAYLYEQYF
>TRBV11-2|.
CASSGGTGTNTIYF
>TRBV7-8|.
CASSFVDRPHTIYF
>TRBV7-9|.
CASSLSRVNTEAFF
>TRBV4-2|.
CASSQEAAASYEQYF
>TRBV7-3|.
CASSLNSGPPYYGYTF
>TRBV30|.
CAWRHKGDVSYEQYF
>TRBV7-3|once
CASSFTGYSNQPQHF